This entry lists 23 T cell receptor beta chains sequenced from one sample in a study of OX40 agonist ivuxolimab in advanced cancers. Using immunoSEQ multiplex PCR, the repertoire was profiled, and TCRdb retains in-frame clones only, with some absent. The sample gives around 74,000 clones, under 95% of which show up once; roughly 9.6% is in the top ten. Sample: CD4+ or CD8+ T cells sorted from blood, taken in a trial of the OX40 agonist ivuxolimab. These receptors all stem from an adult with an advanced solid tumor such as melanoma, head and neck, liver or kidney cancer.

The genes are TRBV7-2 and TRBJ1-5, with a possible D match to TRBD1 (6 bases). Trimming shortened V by 2 bases and J by 2 bases, and 10 bases separated the two germline ends. Germline CDR1 and CDR2: SGHTA and FQGNSA. CDR3 length: 15 residues. The CDR3, as DNA: TGTGCCAGCAGCTTAACGACAGGCCGCAATCAGCCCCAGCATTTT. Translated: CASSLTTGRNQPQHF.

The chain combines TRBV28 with TRBJ1-5; D call uncertain. The germline V and J ends were trimmed by 4 bases and 6 bases, with 10 bases remaining between them. CDR3 length: 13 amino acids. Germline CDR1 is MDHEN and CDR2 is SYDVKM. The CDR3, as DNA: TGTGCCAGCAGTTCGGGTGTTGGTCAGCCCCAGCATTTT. It is translated as CASSSGVGQPQHF.

On this clone: Other DNA sequences in the same sample also yield this CDR3. CDR3 sequence reads: CASSSPTEYNSPLHF. Written as DNA, the CDR3 is TGTGCCAGCAGCTCCCCCACAGAGTATAATTCACCCCTCCACTTT. J is TRBJ1-6 and V is TRBV7-9, with D unclear. Germline CDR1 SEHNR, CDR2 FQNEAQ (reference sequence). The V gene lost 4 bases and the J gene lost 4 bases, with 11 bases spanning the gap. The CDR3 spans 15 residues.

CDR3 bases: TGTGCCATCAGCCTAGCGAACACTGAAGCTTTCTTT. This translates into CAISLANTEAFF. The rearrangement uses TRBV10-3 and TRBJ1-1; D is undetermined. The CDR3 covers 12 residues. Germline-derived CDR1 and CDR2 are ENHRY and SYGVKD. V shed 6 bases and J shed 1 base, with 6 bases lying between them.

This clone was counted a single time. The rearrangement uses TRBV9 and TRBJ1-4; D is unclear. The CDR3 totals 17 residues. Trimming cost V 0 bases and J 4 bases, with 16 bases left between them. CDR1 and CDR2 (germline): SGDLS, YYNGEE. For the CDR3, the DNA is TGTGCCAGCAGCGTAGGGGGTTTTGGCGGATATAATGAAAAACTGTTTTTT. It is translated as CASSVGGFGGYNEKLFF.

The chain is built from TRBV30 and TRBJ2-7, with 9 bases identical to TRBD2. CDR1 is GTSNPN, CDR2 SVGIG, per germline (reference sequence). The CDR3 runs 15 residues. J lost 3 bases, V lost 1 base, and 7 bases had no gene match. CDR3 sequence reads: CAWSGVERGVYEQYF. The CDR3 DNA is TGTGCCTGGAGTGGTGTCGAGCGGGGGGTCTACGAGCAGTACTTC.

CDR3 nucleotide sequence: TGTGCCAGCAGCTTACTAGCCTACGAGCAGTACTTC. Its translation: CASSLLAYEQYF. J is TRBJ2-7 and V is TRBV7-9, with unresolved D. Germline CDR1 and CDR2: SEHNR and FQNEAQ (reference sequence). Trimming removed 2 bases at V and 2 bases at J, with 4 bases between. The CDR3 totals 12 residues.

V is TRBV7-8 and J is TRBJ1-4; TRBD1 aligns across 7 bases. V was pared by 5 bases and J by 8 bases, with 8 bases of the junction left unmatched. Germline-derived CDR1 and CDR2 are SGHVS and FQNEAQ. The CDR3 is 14 residues long. The CDR3 DNA is TGTGCCAGCAGCAAAGGGGGCGCGGGGGAAAAACTGTTTTTT. Its translation is CASSKGGAGEKLFF.

The V call is TRBV7-7, the J call TRBJ2-2; TRBD1 matches 8 bases. With V trimmed by 5 bases and J by 6 bases, 5 bases remained unmatched. CDR3 length: 14 amino acids. Germline-derived CDR1 and CDR2 are SSHAT and FNYEAQ (reference sequence). The CDR3 region is CASSPGGESGELFF. Written as DNA, the CDR3 is TGTGCCAGCAGCCCAGGGGGCGAGTCCGGGGAGCTGTTTTTT.

This chain links TRBV19 with TRBJ1-6, with 8 positions matching TRBD1. J lost 7 bases, V lost 7 bases, and 12 bases had no gene match. CDR1 is LNHDA, CDR2 SQIVND, per germline (reference sequence). The CDR3 length is 16 residues. CDR3 DNA sequence: TGTGCCAGTACCCCCGGGGCAGGGGGCTTCAATTCACCCCTCCACTTT. Its protein product is CASTPGAGGFNSPLHF.

The chain has TRBV9 and TRBJ2-7; D perhaps matches TRBD2 (6 bases). Germline lookup yields CDR1 SGDLS and CDR2 YYNGEE. The CDR3 has 15 residues. V shed 0 bases and J shed 0 bases, with 10 bases lying between them. CDR3 residues: CASSVGASDSYEQYF. DNA for the CDR3: TGTGCCAGCAGCGTAGGGGCTAGCGACTCCTACGAGCAGTACTTC. Drawing the rest from reference TRBV9 and TRBJ2-7, the complete variable domain is DSGVTQTPKHLITATGQRVTLRCSPRSGDLSVYWYQQSLDQGLQFLIQYYNGEERAKGNILERFSAQQFPDLHSELNLSSLELGDSALYFCASSVGASDSYEQYFGPGTRLTVT.

The chain links TRBV4-1 to TRBJ2-3; TRBD2 aligns across 9 bases. CDR1 is MGHRA and CDR2 is YSYEKL in the germline V gene. The V gene end was trimmed by 3 bases and the J gene end by 0 bases; junction bases not matched to a gene: 4. The CDR3 consists of 16 residues. The CDR3 sequence: CASSHRAGGSTDTQYF. The CDR3, as DNA: TGCGCCAGCAGCCACAGAGCGGGGGGAAGCACAGATACGCAGTATTTT.

This sequence joins TRBV7-2 and TRBJ2-7; TRBD2 agrees at 9 bases. The CDR3 runs 17 residues. J was trimmed by 2 bases and V by 2 bases; bases with no gene match: 10. CDR1 and CDR2 (germline): SGHTA, FQGNSA. The CDR3 DNA reads as TGTGCCAGCAGCTTATCGAAGGTCGCGGGGGGGCCCTACGAGCAGTACTTC. Protein product: CASSLSKVAGGPYEQYF.

J is TRBJ2-1 and V is TRBV7-9, with TRBD2 matching 9 bases. With 11 bases clipped from V and 2 bases from J, the junction kept 7 bases outside the gene matches. CDR3 length: 14 amino acids. The germline gives CDR1 SEHNR, CDR2 FQNEAQ (reference sequence). The CDR3 protein is CAAQIAGAYNEQFF. Written as DNA, the CDR3 is TGTGCCGCCCAAATAGCGGGGGCCTACAATGAGCAGTTCTTC. Using reference TRBV7-9 and TRBJ2-1 for the parts outside the CDR3, the full variable domain is DTGVSQNPRHKITKRGQNVTFRCDPISEHNRLYWYRQTLGQGPEFLTYFQNEAQLEKSRLLSDRFSAERPKGSFSTLEIQRTEQGDSAMYLCAAQIAGAYNEQFFGPGTRLTVL.

Only one count was recorded for this clone. The chain employs TRBV27 and TRBJ2-1; 15 bases map to TRBD2. This CDR3 spans 17 amino acids. The V gene end was trimmed by 5 bases and the J gene end by 7 bases; junction bases not matched to a gene: 9. Looked up from germline, CDR1 is MNHEY and CDR2 is SMNVEV (reference sequence). DNA for the CDR3: TGTGCCAGCAGTCTCCCGGGACTAGCGGGGGGTCGGAATGAGCAGTTCTTC. It translates to CASSLPGLAGGRNEQFF.

About this clone itself: A read error is possible here, since a much larger clone lies one base away. The genes are TRBV4-1 and TRBJ1-5; D remains ambiguous. CDR3 length equals 14 residues. CDR1 and CDR2 from the germline V gene are MGHRA and YSYEKL. V was pared by 0 bases and J by 0 bases, with 3 bases between. Here the CDR3 DNA reads TGCGCCAGCAGCCAAGATAGTAGCAATCAGCCCCAGCATTTT. Translation gives CASSQDSSNQPQHF.

The CDR3, as DNA: TGCGCCAGCAGGGAGAATAGGGACAACACAGATACGCAGTATTTT. Translation: CASRENRDNTDTQYF. The J gene is TRBJ2-3, the V gene TRBV4-1, with a tentative D call TRBD1 (6 bases). CDR3 length: 15 amino acids. Germline loops: CDR1 MGHRA, CDR2 YSYEKL. V was pared by 6 bases and J by 2 bases, with 15 bases between.

The chain has TRBV9 and TRBJ2-1, with D possibly being TRBD1 (5 bases). V was trimmed by 2 bases and J by 3 bases, leaving 9 bases between them. CDR1 SGDLS and CDR2 YYNGEE come from the germline V gene. The CDR3 is made up of 14 amino acids. The DNA of the CDR3 is TGTGCCAGCAGCGTCACAGGAAACTACAATGAGCAGTTCTTC. It encodes CASSVTGNYNEQFF.

CDR3 sequence reads: CASSFSTSGLETQYF. CDR3 nucleotide sequence: TGTGCCAGCAGTTTTTCGACTAGCGGCCTAGAGACCCAGTACTTC. V gene TRBV27 combines with J gene TRBJ2-5; TRBD2 matches 9 bases. Germline values: CDR1 MNHEY, CDR2 SMNVEV (reference sequence). The CDR3 has 15 amino acids. Trimming cost V 3 bases and J 4 bases; bases outside gene matches: 6.

The CDR3 protein is CASSLGQGVYGYTF. CDR3 nucleotide sequence: TGTGCCAGCAGCCTGGGACAGGGGGTCTATGGCTACACCTTC. The V gene is TRBV7-9, the J gene TRBJ1-2, with TRBD1 matching over 11 bases. With V trimmed by 5 bases and J by 4 bases, 3 bases remained unmatched. The V gene's germline CDR1 is SEHNR and CDR2 FQNEAQ (reference sequence). The CDR3 is made up of 14 amino acids.

J is TRBJ1-5 and V is TRBV6-6; weak D call: TRBD1 (6 bases). V lost 6 bases and J lost 3, with 15 bases in between. This CDR3 spans 15 amino acids. CDR1 is MNHNY, CDR2 SVGAGI, per germline (reference sequence). The chain's CDR3 is CASSWGGTPNQPQHF. CDR3 sequence (DNA): TGTGCCAGCAGCTGGGGAGGGACACCCAATCAGCCCCAGCATTTT.

The chain is built from TRBV7-6 and TRBJ1-1; D not resolved. CDR1 and CDR2 from the germline V gene are SGHVS and FNYEAQ. V shed 5 bases and J shed 2 bases, with 15 bases lying between them. The CDR3 extends over 15 amino acids. The CDR3 reads CASSHPDRPNTEAFF. The DNA of the CDR3 is TGTGCCAGCAGCCATCCTGATAGGCCAAACACTGAAGCTTTCTTT. The whole variable domain, filled in from reference TRBV7-6 and TRBJ1-1, reads GAGVSQSPRYKVTKRGQDVALRCDPISGHVSLYWYRQALGQGPEFLTYFNYEAQQDKSGLPNDRFSAERPEGSISTLTIQRTEQRDSAMYRCASSHPDRPNTEAFFGQGTRLTVV.

CDR3 nucleotide sequence: TGTGCCAGCAGTCTCGCGGACGGGAGCTCCTACGAGCAGTACTTC. Protein: CASSLADGSSYEQYF. The chain recombines TRBV9 with TRBJ2-7; TRBD2 might be the D (6 bases). Germline loops: CDR1 SGDLS, CDR2 YYNGEE. Trimming removed 5 bases at V and 0 bases at J, with 15 bases between. CDR3 size: 15 residues.